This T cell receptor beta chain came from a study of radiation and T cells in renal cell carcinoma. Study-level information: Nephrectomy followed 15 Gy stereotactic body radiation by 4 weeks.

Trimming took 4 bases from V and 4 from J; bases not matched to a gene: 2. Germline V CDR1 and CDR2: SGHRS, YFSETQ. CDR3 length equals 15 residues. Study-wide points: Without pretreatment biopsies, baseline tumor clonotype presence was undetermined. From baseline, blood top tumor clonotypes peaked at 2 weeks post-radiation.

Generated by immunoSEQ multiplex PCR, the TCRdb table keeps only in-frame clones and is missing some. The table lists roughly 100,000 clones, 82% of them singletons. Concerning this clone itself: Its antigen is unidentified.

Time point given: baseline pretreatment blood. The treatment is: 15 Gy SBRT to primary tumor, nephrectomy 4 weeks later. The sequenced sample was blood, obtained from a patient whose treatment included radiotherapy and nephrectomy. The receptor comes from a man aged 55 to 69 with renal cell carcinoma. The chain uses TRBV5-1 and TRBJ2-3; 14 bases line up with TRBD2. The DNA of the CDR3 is TGCGCCAGCAGCGGGACTAGCGGGGGACCAGATACGCAGTATTTT. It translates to CASSGTSGGPDTQYF.